The 10 T cell receptor beta chains presented below share a single source sample, sequenced in a study of T cell changes during pregnancy in multiple sclerosis. The assay was immunoSEQ multiplex PCR, and TCRdb's table has in-frame clones only and misses some. Of 76,000 or so clones in the sample, just under 95% were seen once. The source was peripheral blood, collected in the second trimester of pregnancy. The receptors come from a female donor in good health, enrolled as a control in a pregnancy study.

Only one count was recorded for this clone. This sequence joins TRBV28 and TRBJ1-5, with 7 bases lining up with TRBD1. V was pared by 6 bases and J by 1 base, with 9 bases of the junction left unmatched. The CDR3 runs to 16 residues. Germline loops: CDR1 MDHEN, CDR2 SYDVKM. CDR3 nucleotide sequence: TGTGCCAGCAGGCCAGACAGGGTTATGAGCAATCAGCCCCAGCATTTT. It encodes CASRPDRVMSNQPQHF.

The chain couples TRBV7-8 to TRBJ1-5; D ambiguous. CDR1 SGHVS and CDR2 FQNEAQ come from the germline V gene. The CDR3 contains 15 residues. The V and J ends lost 2 bases and 3 bases respectively, with 11 bases between them. The CDR3 here is CASSLSAGDNQPQHF. The CDR3 DNA is TGTGCCAGCAGCTTATCAGCAGGTGACAATCAGCCCCAGCATTTT. Full variable domain (remainder filled in from reference TRBV7-8 and TRBJ1-5): GAGVSQSPRYKVAKRGQDVALRCDPISGHVSLFWYQQALGQGPEFLTYFQNEAQLDKSGLPSDRFFAERPEGSVSTLKIQRTQQEDSAVYLCASSLSAGDNQPQHFGDGTRLSIL.

This clone was recorded only once. At one of its ends the junction is not consistent with the germline gene, which may arise from a read error. The sample contains more than one DNA sequence encoding this CDR3. This chain connects TRBV6-1 to TRBJ1-2, with 12 bases lining up with TRBD1. Germline assignment: CDR1 MNHNS and CDR2 SASEGT. The CDR3 is 14 residues long. The CDR3 DNA sequence: TGTGCCAGCACCCCGGGACAGGGGGCCTATGGCTACACTTTC. Amino acid sequence: CASTPGQGAYGYTF.

The J gene is TRBJ1-2, the V gene TRBV27; a possible D gene is TRBD1 (6 bases). Germline V gene sequence: CDR1 MNHEY, CDR2 SMNVEV (reference sequence). This CDR3 comprises 14 residues. Trimming cost V 5 bases and J 8 bases, with 18 bases left between them. CDR3 in amino acids: CASSPFTDRKGYTF. The CDR3, as DNA: TGTGCCAGCAGTCCCTTCACGGACAGAAAGGGCTACACCTTC.

The chain combines TRBV7-9 with TRBJ1-2, with D uncertain. V lost 5 bases, J lost 2 bases, and 6 bases lay in between. Per the germline V gene, CDR1 is SEHNR and CDR2 is FQNEAQ (reference sequence). This CDR3 contains 12 residues. CDR3 protein: CASSAGNYGYTF. CDR3 DNA sequence: TGTGCCAGCAGCGCGGGGAACTATGGCTACACCTTC.

The chain is built from TRBV7-2 and TRBJ1-2; the D is unclear. Germline V gives CDR1 SGHTA, CDR2 FQGNSA. V gave up 0 bases and J gave up 0 bases, with 14 bases separating them. This CDR3 has 17 amino acids. CDR3 sequence reads: CASSLATARATNYGYTF. The CDR3 nucleotides are TGTGCCAGCAGCTTAGCCACAGCCCGAGCCACTAACTATGGCTACACCTTC.

This rearrangement joins TRBV19 to TRBJ1-6, with TRBD1 matching 11 bases. Germline V lookup: CDR1 LNHDA, CDR2 SQIVND (reference sequence). V shed 4 bases and J 6 bases; nucleotides not matched to a gene: 5. This CDR3 is 16 amino acids long. In DNA form, the CDR3 reads TGTGCCAGTAGTACCCGGACAGGGGGCCTTAATTCACCCCTCCACTTT. It encodes CASSTRTGGLNSPLHF.

This chain links TRBV27 with TRBJ2-3; TRBD2 aligns across 9 bases. The ends lost 6 bases at V and 5 bases at J; junction bases unmatched: 6. The CDR3 has 14 residues. Germline values: CDR1 MNHEY, CDR2 SMNVEV (reference sequence). The CDR3 nucleotides are TGTGCCAGCAGGATCAGACTAGCGGAAGATACGCAGTATTTT. This codes for CASRIRLAEDTQYF.

J is TRBJ1-2 and V is TRBV6-5; D remains unclear. The V end was cut by 4 bases, the J end by 3 bases, with 12 bases between. This CDR3 spans 14 amino acids. The germline V gene encodes CDR1 MNHEY and CDR2 SVGAGI. The CDR3 is CASSFGVVDYGYTF. The CDR3, as DNA: TGTGCCAGCAGTTTCGGGGTAGTTGACTATGGCTACACCTTC.

This rearrangement joins TRBV30 to TRBJ1-2, with a tentative D call TRBD1 (6 bases). This CDR3 spans 17 amino acids. Trimming pared 0 bases from V and 4 bases from J, leaving 21 bases between. In germline, CDR1 is GTSNPN, CDR2 SVGIG (reference sequence). The CDR3 is CAWSVHRAGDGSYGYTF. In nucleotides, the CDR3 is TGTGCCTGGAGTGTACACCGGGCAGGGGATGGCTCCTATGGCTACACCTTC.